The rows below give T cell receptor beta chains drawn from one sample of a study of cytomegalovirus exposure and HLA in healthy donors. This table comes from immunoSEQ multiplex PCR, and its TCRdb copy is limited to in-frame clones, with some not included. The data hold 150,000 to 200,000 clones, with 77% observed a single time. The sequenced sample was PBMCs. These receptor sequences come from a man aged 18 to 35 in good health and CMV-seronegative. The CDR3 runs from the conserved cysteine through the conserved F or W. A D gene is named only where the DNA matches it firmly. Some rows have no size entry. The others give once, few or many, or a class for an expanded clone.

J gene | clone size | D gene | V gene | CDR3 length | CDR3 DNA | CDR3 protein
TRBJ2-2 | . | . | TRBV7-6 | 14 | TGTGCCAGCAGCTCGCAGACGAACACCGGGGAGCTGTTTTTT | CASSSQTNTGELFF
TRBJ2-7 | . | TRBD2 | TRBV5-1 | 17 | TGCGCCAGCAGCTTGGTCCTAGCGGGAGATATCTCCTACGAGCAGTACTTC | CASSLVLAGDISYEQYF
TRBJ1-2 | . | TRBD1 | TRBV28 | 14 | TGTGCCAGTAAGCGACAGGGGTCTAACTATGGCTACACCTTC | CASKRQGSNYGYTF
TRBJ1-5 | . | . | TRBV7-9 | 15 | TGTGCCAGCAGCTTAGCGGCAGGCAGCAATCAGCCCCAGCATTTT | CASSLAAGSNQPQHF
TRBJ2-7 | once | . | TRBV4-3 | 13 | TGCGCCAGCAGCCAAGTGGGGGGTTACGAGCAGTACTTC | CASSQVGGYEQYF
TRBJ2-1 | . | TRBD1 | TRBV7-9 | 19 | TGTGCCAGCAGCTATAAGATAAACCCGCAGGGGGACGGGTACAATGAGCAGTTCTTC | CASSYKINPQGDGYNEQFF
TRBJ2-1 | . | . | TRBV11-2 | 16 | TGTGCCAGCAGCTTAGTCGGTCTAGCTTCCTACAATGAGCAGTTCTTC | CASSLVGLASYNEQFF
TRBJ1-1 | once | . | TRBV7-2 | 13 | TGTGCCAGCAGCCCTATTGGGCCAGATGAAGCTTTCTTT | CASSPIGPDEAFF
TRBJ2-3 | . | TRBD1 | TRBV29-1 | 15 | TGCAGCGTTGAAGATCCCGAGACAGGGCTTGATACGCAGTATTTT | CSVEDPETGLDTQYF
TRBJ2-3 | . | . | TRBV15 | 14 | TGTGCCACCAGCATCCGGGCAGGGACAGATACGCAGTATTTT | CATSIRAGTDTQYF
TRBJ2-3 | once | . | TRBV2 | 15 | TGTGCCAGCAGTGAAATAGGGCGGGACACAGATACGCAGTATTTT | CASSEIGRDTDTQYF
TRBJ2-5 | . | TRBD1 | TRBV5-1 | 13 | TGCGCCAGCAGAGGGACAGAACAAGAGACCCAGTACTTC | CASRGTEQETQYF
TRBJ2-1 | . | TRBD1 | TRBV5-4 | 16 | TGTGCCAGCAGCTCCAGGGGGACACTTTCCTACAATGAGCAGTTCTTC | CASSSRGTLSYNEQFF
TRBJ2-5 | . | TRBD2 | TRBV5-1 | 16 | TGCGCCAGCAGCCGACTAGGGGCCCTCGGGGGGGAGACCCAGTACTTC | CASSRLGALGGETQYF
TRBJ1-5 | . | . | TRBV30 | 14 | TGTGCCTGGAGCGACTCGCAGGGCTACCAGCCCCAGCATTTT | CAWSDSQGYQPQHF
TRBJ2-1 | . | TRBD2 | TRBV27 | 15 | TGTGCCAGCAGACCCGGGACTAGCGGATACAATGAGCAGTTCTTC | CASRPGTSGYNEQFF
TRBJ1-4 | . | . | TRBV19 | 15 | TGTGCCAGTAAATCCGGGACACCCGAAAATGAAAAACTGTTTTTT | CASKSGTPENEKLFF
TRBJ2-2 | . | . | TRBV18 | 14 | TGTGCCAGCTCTGCAGGGTTTGGTAACCGGGAGCTGTTTTTT | CASSAGFGNRELFF
TRBJ1-2 | . | . | TRBV29-1 | 12 | TGCAGCGTTGACAGGGAGGGTAATGGCTACACCTTC | CSVDREGNGYTF
TRBJ2-1 | . | TRBD2 | TRBV12-5 | 15 | TGTGCTAGTGGTTTGGCCAGCGGGGGCGTAGATGAGCAGTTCTTC | CASGLASGGVDEQFF
TRBJ1-5 | . | TRBD1 | TRBV6-5 | 15 | TGTGCCAGCAGTCAGGACAGGGTGAGCAATCAGCCCCAGCATTTT | CASSQDRVSNQPQHF
TRBJ2-7 | . | . | TRBV4-2 | 15 | TGTGCCAGCAGCCAGGAACAGGTGGCTAGCGTCGAGCAGTACTTC | CASSQEQVASVEQYF
TRBJ1-5 | few | TRBD1 | TRBV2 | 14 | TGTGCCAGCAGCTGGGGCAGGGGGGATCAGCCCCAGCATTTT | CASSWGRGDQPQHF
TRBJ1-2 | . | TRBD1 | TRBV18 | 15 | TGTGCCAGCTCTTCCCGGACAGGGGCTAACTATGGCTACACCTTC | CASSSRTGANYGYTF
TRBJ2-1 | once | TRBD2 | TRBV5-8 | 18 | TGTGCCAGCAGCGGGAAGCCCTACGGGACTACTCTTTACAATGAGCAGTTCTTC | CASSGKPYGTTLYNEQFF
TRBJ2-7 | . | . | TRBV7-9 | 13 | TGTGCCAGCAGCTTATCCAGCTCCTACGAGCAGTACTTC | CASSLSSSYEQYF
TRBJ1-2 | . | . | TRBV5-1 | 12 | TGCGCCAGCAGCCCCGACAGAGATGGCTACACCTTC | CASSPDRDGYTF
TRBJ2-7 | few | . | TRBV4-2 | 15 | TGTGCCAGCAGCCCCCGGGACAACCCGTCCTACGAGCAGTACTTC | CASSPRDNPSYEQYF
TRBJ1-6 | . | TRBD1 | TRBV7-2 | 15 | TGTGCCAGCAGCTCATTTACAGGGGGCGGTTCACCCCTCCACTTT | CASSSFTGGGSPLHF
TRBJ2-4 | . | TRBD1 | TRBV5-1 | 14 | TGCGCCAGCAGACAGGGGATAGCCAAAAACATTCAGTACTTC | CASRQGIAKNIQYF
TRBJ1-2 | . | TRBD1 | TRBV4-2 | 15 | TGTGCCAGCAGCCAAGATAGGGACAGGGGGCCCGGCTACACCTTC | CASSQDRDRGPGYTF
TRBJ2-6 | few | . | TRBV9 | 16 | TGTGCCAGCAGCTCCAACAGGTTATCTGGGGCCAACGTCCTGACTTTC | CASSSNRLSGANVLTF